This is a list of T cell receptor beta chains from one sample in a study of T cell responses to AZD1222 COVID-19 vaccine. Assay used: immunoSEQ multiplex PCR; TCRdb lists only in-frame clones, some missing. In the table there are some 130,000 clones, 70% to 90% of which are singletons. The source was peripheral blood, collected on day 0 of AZD1222 vaccination. The source is an adult in good health. The CDR3 runs from the conserved cysteine through the conserved F or W. D genes are given only for firm matches. Rows may omit the clone size; those that give it use once, few, many or a size class.

-	TRBV6-5	TRBJ1-2	-	CASSYSGGEVGYTF	TGTGCCAGCAGTTACTCTGGAGGCGAGGTTGGCTACACCTTC
-	TRBV16	TRBJ1-3	-	CASSQSRSSGNTIYF	TGTGCCAGCAGCCAATCGAGGAGCTCTGGAAACACCATATATTTT
-	TRBV5-4	TRBJ1-2	-	CASSPKLINYGYTF	TGTGCCAGCAGCCCAAAACTGATTAACTATGGCTACACCTTC
-	TRBV3-1/TRBV3-2	TRBJ2-1	-	CASSLSGSDYYEQFF	TGTGCCAGCAGCCTCAGCGGGTCTGATTACTATGAGCAGTTCTTC
-	TRBV5-1	TRBJ2-1	TRBD2	CASSSIAGATYNEQFF	TGCGCCAGCAGCTCTATAGCGGGGGCCACCTACAATGAGCAGTTCTTC
-	TRBV5-1	TRBJ1-5	-	CASSPVGGNQPQHF	TGCGCCAGCAGCCCCGTGGGAGGCAATCAGCCCCAGCATTTT
-	TRBV19	TRBJ1-2	TRBD1	CASSRRQGGYGYTF	TGTGCCAGTAGTCGAAGACAGGGCGGCTATGGCTACACCTTC
-	TRBV19	TRBJ1-2	-	CATPNPGAGGYTF	TGTGCCACCCCGAACCCAGGCGCGGGGGGCTACACCTTC
-	TRBV2	TRBJ1-4	-	CASTSAESATNEKLFF	TGTGCCAGCACTAGCGCAGAGTCTGCAACTAATGAAAAACTGTTTTTT
-	TRBV5-1	TRBJ2-2	TRBD1	CASSPGQGSTGELFF	TGCGCCAGCAGCCCCGGACAGGGTAGCACCGGGGAGCTGTTTTTT
-	TRBV5-4	TRBJ2-1	-	CASSARGLNYNEQFF	TGTGCCAGCAGCGCCAGGGGACTAAACTACAATGAGCAGTTCTTC
-	TRBV27	TRBJ2-2	-	CASSPSNTGELFF	TGTGCCAGCAGTCCCTCGAACACCGGGGAGCTGTTTTTT
-	TRBV18	TRBJ2-6	-	CASSPQDRFGANVLTF	TGTGCCAGCTCACCCCAGGACCGCTTTGGGGCCAACGTCCTGACTTTC
-	TRBV13	TRBJ2-1	TRBD2	CASSRWTSGTGGQFF	TGTGCCAGCAGCCGTTGGACTAGCGGTACGGGGGGGCAGTTCTTC
medium-sized	TRBV15	TRBJ1-2	TRBD1	CATSSHDTGAGYGYTF	TGTGCCACCAGCAGTCACGACACAGGGGCCGGCTATGGCTACACCTTC
-	TRBV7-2	TRBJ1-6	-	CASSSEWSSYNSPLHF	TGTGCCAGCAGCTCCGAGTGGAGCTCCTATAATTCACCCCTCCACTTT
-	TRBV28	TRBJ1-1	TRBD1	CASSSPRGLTNTEAFF	TGTGCCAGCAGTTCGCCGAGGGGGCTGACGAACACTGAAGCTTTCTTT
-	TRBV3-1/TRBV3-2	TRBJ2-1	-	CASSPPGLPSYNEQFF	TGTGCCAGCAGCCCACCGGGGCTCCCCTCCTACAATGAGCAGTTCTTC
-	TRBV29-1	TRBJ1-4	TRBD1	CSVTGGRGEKLFF	TGCAGCGTTACAGGGGGCCGGGGCGAAAAACTGTTTTTT
-	TRBV11-2	TRBJ1-2	-	CASSSGSYYGYTF	TGTGCCAGCAGTTCCGGGAGCTACTATGGCTACACCTTC
-	TRBV6-1	TRBJ2-5	TRBD1	CASSEVPPGQSGETQYF	TGTGCCAGCAGTGAAGTCCCACCGGGACAGTCAGGGGAGACCCAGTACTTC
-	TRBV18	TRBJ1-5	-	CASSLGHSSNQPQHF	TGTGCCAGCTCACTCGGACATTCTAGCAATCAGCCCCAGCATTTT
-	TRBV28	TRBJ2-7	TRBD2	CASSRGDGEQYF	TGTGCCAGCAGTCGGGGGGACGGGGAGCAGTACTTC
few	TRBV2	TRBJ2-1	-	CASKRDGTPDPISYNEQFF	TGTGCCAGCAAGAGGGACGGGACCCCAGACCCTATCTCCTACAATGAGCAGTTCTTC
-	TRBV5-1	TRBJ2-3	-	CASSLSGIGDTQYF	TGCGCCAGCAGCTTGTCGGGCATCGGGGATACGCAGTATTTT
-	TRBV19	TRBJ2-7	TRBD2	CASRAGLAGGGSYEQYF	TGTGCCAGTAGAGCAGGGCTAGCGGGAGGAGGATCCTACGAGCAGTACTTC
-	TRBV2	TRBJ1-4	-	CASRVRGTTNEKLFF	TGTGCCAGCAGAGTCCGGGGGACAACTAATGAAAAACTGTTTTTT
once	TRBV6-5	TRBJ2-1	-	CASSYPREQFF	TGTGCCAGCAGTTACCCCCGGGAGCAGTTCTTC
-	TRBV3-1/TRBV3-2	TRBJ1-3	-	CASSQVRQGNTIYF	TGTGCCAGCAGCCAGGTCCGGCAAGGAAACACCATATATTTT